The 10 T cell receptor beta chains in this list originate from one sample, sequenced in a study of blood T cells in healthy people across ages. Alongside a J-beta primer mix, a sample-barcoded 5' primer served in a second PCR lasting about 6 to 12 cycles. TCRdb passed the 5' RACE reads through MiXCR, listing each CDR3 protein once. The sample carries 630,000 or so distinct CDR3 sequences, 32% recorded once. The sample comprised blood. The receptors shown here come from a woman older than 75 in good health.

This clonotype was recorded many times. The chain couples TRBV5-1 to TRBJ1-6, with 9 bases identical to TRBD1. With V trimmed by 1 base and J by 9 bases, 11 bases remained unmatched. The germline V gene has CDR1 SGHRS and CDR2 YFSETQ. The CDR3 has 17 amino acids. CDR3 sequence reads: CASSLRLEGQGSSPLHF. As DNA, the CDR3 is TGCGCCAGCAGCTTGAGGCTCGAGGGACAGGGTAGTTCACCCCTCCACTTT.

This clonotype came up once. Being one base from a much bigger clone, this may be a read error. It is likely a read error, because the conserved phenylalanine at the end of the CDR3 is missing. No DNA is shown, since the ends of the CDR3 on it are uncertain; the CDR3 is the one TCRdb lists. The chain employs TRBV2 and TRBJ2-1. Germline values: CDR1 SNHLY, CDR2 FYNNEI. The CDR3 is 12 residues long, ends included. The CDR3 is CASSVRMSRPFC.

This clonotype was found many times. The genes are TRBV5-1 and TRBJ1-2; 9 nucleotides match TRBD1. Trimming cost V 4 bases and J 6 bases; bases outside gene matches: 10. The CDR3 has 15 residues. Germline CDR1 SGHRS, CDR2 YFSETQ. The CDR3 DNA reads TGCGCCAGCAGCAGAGGGACAGGGAGGTTGAATGGCTACACCTTC. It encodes CASSRGTGRLNGYTF.

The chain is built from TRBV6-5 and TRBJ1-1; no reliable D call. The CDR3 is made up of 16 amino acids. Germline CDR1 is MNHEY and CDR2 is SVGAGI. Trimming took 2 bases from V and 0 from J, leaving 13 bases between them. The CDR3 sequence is CASSYDRSVMNTEAFF. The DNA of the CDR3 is TGTGCCAGCAGTTACGATCGGTCAGTCATGAACACTGAAGCTTTCTTT.

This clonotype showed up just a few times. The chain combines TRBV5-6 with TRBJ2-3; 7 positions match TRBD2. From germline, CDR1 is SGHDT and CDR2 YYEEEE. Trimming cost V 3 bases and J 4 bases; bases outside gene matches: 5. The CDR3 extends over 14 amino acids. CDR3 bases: TGTGCCAGCAGCTGGGGGGGGGACGCAGATACGCAGTATTTT. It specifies CASSWGGDADTQYF.

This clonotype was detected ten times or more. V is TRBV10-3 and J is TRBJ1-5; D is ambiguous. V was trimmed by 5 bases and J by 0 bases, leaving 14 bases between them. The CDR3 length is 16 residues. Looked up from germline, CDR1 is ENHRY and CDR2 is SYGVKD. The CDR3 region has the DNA TGTGCCATCAGTTTGGGCAGCTCGAATAGCAATCAGCCCCAGCATTTT. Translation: CAISLGSSNSNQPQHF.

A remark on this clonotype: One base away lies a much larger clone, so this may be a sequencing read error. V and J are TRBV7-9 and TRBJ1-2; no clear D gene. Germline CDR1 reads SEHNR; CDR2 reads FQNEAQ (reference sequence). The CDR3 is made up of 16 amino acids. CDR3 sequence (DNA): TGTGCCAGCAGCTTAGCGGGAGGACCCTATAACTATGGCAACACCTTC. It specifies CASSLAGGPYNYGNTF.

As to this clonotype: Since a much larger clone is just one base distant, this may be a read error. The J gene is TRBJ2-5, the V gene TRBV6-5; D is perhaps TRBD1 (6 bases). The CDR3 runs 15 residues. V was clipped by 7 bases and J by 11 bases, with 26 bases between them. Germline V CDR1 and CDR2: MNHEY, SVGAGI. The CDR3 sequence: CASKLNRAGTYGQYF. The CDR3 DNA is TGTGCCAGCAAATTAAACAGGGCCGGCACCTACGGGCAGTACTTC.

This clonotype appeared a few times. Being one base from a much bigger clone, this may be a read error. CDR3 in amino acids: CASSYSRAGTGQFF. The CDR3 DNA reads TGTGCCAGCAGTTACTCCCGGGCAGGGACGGGGCAGTTCTTC. V is TRBV6-2 or TRBV6-3 and J is TRBJ2-1; D tentatively fits TRBD1 or TRBD2 (5 bases each). The CDR3 runs to 14 residues. Trimming left V 0 bases short and J 12 bases short, with 15 bases between. Germline values: CDR1 MNHEY, CDR2 SVGEGT.

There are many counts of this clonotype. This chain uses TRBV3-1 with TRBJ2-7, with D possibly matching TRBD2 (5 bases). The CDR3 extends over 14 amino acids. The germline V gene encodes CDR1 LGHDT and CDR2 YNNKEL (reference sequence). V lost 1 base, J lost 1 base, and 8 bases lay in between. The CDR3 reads CASSQVLESYEQYF. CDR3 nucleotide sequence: TGTGCCAGCAGCCAAGTACTAGAGTCCTACGAGCAGTACTTC.